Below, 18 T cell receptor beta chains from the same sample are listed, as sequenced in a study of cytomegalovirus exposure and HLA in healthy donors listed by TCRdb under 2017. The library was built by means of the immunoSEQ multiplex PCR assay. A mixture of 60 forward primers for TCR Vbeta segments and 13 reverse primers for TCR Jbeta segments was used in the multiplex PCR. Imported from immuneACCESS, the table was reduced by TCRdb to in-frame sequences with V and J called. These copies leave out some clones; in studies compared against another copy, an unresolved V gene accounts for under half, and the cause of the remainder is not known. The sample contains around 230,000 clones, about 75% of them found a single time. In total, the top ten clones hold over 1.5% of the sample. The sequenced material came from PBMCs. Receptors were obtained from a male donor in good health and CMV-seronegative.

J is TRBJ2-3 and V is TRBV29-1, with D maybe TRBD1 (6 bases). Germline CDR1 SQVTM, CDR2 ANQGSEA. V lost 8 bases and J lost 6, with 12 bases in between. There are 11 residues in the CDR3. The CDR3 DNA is TGCAGCTCAGGGGTTTCGGATACGCAGTATTTT. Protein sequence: CSSGVSDTQYF.

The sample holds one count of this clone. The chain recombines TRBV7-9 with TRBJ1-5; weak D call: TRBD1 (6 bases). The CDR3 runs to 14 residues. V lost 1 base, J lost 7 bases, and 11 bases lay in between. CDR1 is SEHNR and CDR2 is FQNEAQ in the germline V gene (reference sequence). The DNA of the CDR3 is TGTGCCAGCAGCTTAGGGGGGACATTCCAGCCCCAGCATTTT. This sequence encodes CASSLGGTFQPQHF.

The CDR3 region is CASSEVSRAGNTIYF. CDR3 bases: TGTGCCAGCAGTGAGGTCAGCCGTGCTGGAAACACCATATATTTT. The chain is built from TRBV28 and TRBJ1-3; no reliable D call. Trimming pared 5 bases from V and 2 bases from J, leaving 13 bases between. This CDR3 is 15 amino acids long. Germline CDR1 MDHEN, CDR2 SYDVKM.

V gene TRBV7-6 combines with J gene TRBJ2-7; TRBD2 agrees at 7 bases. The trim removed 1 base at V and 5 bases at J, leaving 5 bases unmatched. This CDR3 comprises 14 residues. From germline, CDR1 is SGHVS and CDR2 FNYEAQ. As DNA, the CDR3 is TGTGCCAGCAGCTTAGTAGGGGAGGGCCACGAGCAGTACTTC. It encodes CASSLVGEGHEQYF.

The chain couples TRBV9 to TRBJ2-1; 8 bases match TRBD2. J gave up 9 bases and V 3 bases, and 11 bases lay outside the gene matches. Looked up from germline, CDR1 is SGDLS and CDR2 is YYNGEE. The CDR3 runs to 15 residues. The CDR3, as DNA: TGTGCCAGCAGCGCCCGACTAGCGATGCAAGGTGAGCAGTTCTTC. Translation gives CASSARLAMQGEQFF. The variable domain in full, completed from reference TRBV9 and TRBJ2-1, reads DSGVTQTPKHLITATGQRVTLRCSPRSGDLSVYWYQQSLDQGLQFLIQYYNGEERAKGNILERFSAQQFPDLHSELNLSSLELGDSALYFCASSARLAMQGEQFFGPGTRLTVL.

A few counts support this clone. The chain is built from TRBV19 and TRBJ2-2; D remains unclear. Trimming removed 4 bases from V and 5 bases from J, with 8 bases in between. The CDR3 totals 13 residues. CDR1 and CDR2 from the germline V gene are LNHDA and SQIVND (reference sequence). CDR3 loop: CASSTTLTGELFF. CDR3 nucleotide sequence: TGTGCCAGTAGTACAACTTTAACCGGGGAGCTGTTTTTT.

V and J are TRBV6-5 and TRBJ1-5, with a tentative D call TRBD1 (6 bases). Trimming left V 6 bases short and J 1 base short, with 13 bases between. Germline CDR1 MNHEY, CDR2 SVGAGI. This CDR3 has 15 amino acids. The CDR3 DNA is TGTGCCAGCAGATCGGACAGAACGAGCAATCAGCCCCAGCATTTT. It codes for CASRSDRTSNQPQHF.

Here the CDR3 DNA reads TGCGCCATTCTGGGCGGGAGGGAAAGGGAGCAGTTCTTC. Translating gives CAILGGREREQFF. The rearrangement joins TRBV4-3 to TRBJ2-1, with TRBD2 identical over 9 bases. The ends lost 10 bases at V and 10 bases at J; junction bases unmatched: 11. The CDR3 spans 13 residues. Germline CDR1 and CDR2: LGHNA and YSLEER.

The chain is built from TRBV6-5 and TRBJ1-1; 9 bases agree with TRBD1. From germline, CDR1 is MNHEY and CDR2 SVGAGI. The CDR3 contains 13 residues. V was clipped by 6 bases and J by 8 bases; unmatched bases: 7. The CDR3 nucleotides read TGTGCCAGCAGGATCACAGGGGGCGGAGAAGCTTTCTTT. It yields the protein CASRITGGGEAFF.

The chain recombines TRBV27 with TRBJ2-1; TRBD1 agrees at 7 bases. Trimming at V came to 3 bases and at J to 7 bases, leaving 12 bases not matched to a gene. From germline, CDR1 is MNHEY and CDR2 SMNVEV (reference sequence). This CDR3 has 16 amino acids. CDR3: CASSFYRGTSGNEQFF. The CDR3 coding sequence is TGTGCCAGCAGTTTCTACAGGGGAACTAGTGGGAATGAGCAGTTCTTC.

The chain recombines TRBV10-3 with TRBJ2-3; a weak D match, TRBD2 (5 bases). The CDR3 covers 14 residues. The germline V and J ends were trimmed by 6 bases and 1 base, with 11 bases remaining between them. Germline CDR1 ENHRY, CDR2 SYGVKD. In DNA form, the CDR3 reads TGTGCCATCAGCTCAGCCGGGGGCACAGATACGCAGTATTTT. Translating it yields CAISSAGGTDTQYF.

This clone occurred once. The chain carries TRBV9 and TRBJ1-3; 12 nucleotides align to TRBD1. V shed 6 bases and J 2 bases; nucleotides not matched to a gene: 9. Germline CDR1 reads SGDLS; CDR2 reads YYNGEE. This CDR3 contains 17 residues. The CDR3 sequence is CASTQGQGAKTGNTIYF. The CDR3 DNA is TGTGCCAGCACCCAGGGACAGGGGGCAAAAACTGGAAACACCATATATTTT.

The DNA for the CDR3 is TGTGCCAGCAGCCAACAGGGATTTGAAAACACCATATATTTT. It is translated as CASSQQGFENTIYF. The rearrangement joins TRBV5-6 to TRBJ1-3; possibly TRBD1 for D (6 bases). Germline loops: CDR1 SGHDT, CDR2 YYEEEE. The length of the CDR3 is 14 residues. The germline V and J ends were trimmed by 4 bases and 6 bases, with 14 bases remaining between them.

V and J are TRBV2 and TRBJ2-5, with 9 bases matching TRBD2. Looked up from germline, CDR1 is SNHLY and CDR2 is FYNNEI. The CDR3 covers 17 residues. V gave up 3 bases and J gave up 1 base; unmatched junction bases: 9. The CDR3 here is CASSDPRAGGLQETQYF. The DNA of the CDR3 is TGTGCCAGCAGTGACCCCCGAGCGGGGGGTCTCCAAGAGACCCAGTACTTC.

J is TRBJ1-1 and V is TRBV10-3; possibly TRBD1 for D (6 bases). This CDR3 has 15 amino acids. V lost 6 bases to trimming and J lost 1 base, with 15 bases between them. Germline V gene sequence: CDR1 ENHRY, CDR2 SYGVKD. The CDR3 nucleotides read TGTGCCATCAGGGATACAGGGAAGGGGAACACTGAAGCTTTCTTT. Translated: CAIRDTGKGNTEAFF.

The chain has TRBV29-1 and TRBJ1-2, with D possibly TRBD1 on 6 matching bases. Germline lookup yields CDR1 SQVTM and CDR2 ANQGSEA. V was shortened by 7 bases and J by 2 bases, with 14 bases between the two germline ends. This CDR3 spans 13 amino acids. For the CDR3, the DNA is TGCAGCGCCCCACTCACAGGGAACTATGGCTACACCTTC. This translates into CSAPLTGNYGYTF.

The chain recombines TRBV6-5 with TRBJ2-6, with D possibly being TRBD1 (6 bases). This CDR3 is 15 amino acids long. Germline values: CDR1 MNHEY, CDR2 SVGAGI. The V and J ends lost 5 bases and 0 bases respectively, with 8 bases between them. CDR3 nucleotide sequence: TGTGCCAGCAGTGTCAGGGGCTCTGGGGCCAACGTCCTGACTTTC. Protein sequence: CASSVRGSGANVLTF.

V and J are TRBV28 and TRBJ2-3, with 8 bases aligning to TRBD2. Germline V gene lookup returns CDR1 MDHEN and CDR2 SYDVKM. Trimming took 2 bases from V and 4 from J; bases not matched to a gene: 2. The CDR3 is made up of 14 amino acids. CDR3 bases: TGTGCCAGCAGTTTACGGGAGGGGGCAGATACGCAGTATTTT. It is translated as CASSLREGADTQYF.